This TCR beta chain stems from a study of T cells after yellow fever vaccination. Study-level findings and limits: Shared CD4/CD8 clonotypes were a small share, likely from convergent recombination.

In germline, CDR1 is SGHRS, CDR2 YFSETQ. The CDR3 has 13 amino acids. V was clipped by 2 bases and J by 7 bases, with 10 bases between them. This clonotype occurred many times. What it binds is unknown. TCRdb ran MiXCR on the 5' RACE reads and lists one entry per CDR3 protein. The sample records some 350,000 distinct CDR3 sequences, approximately 3.9% being singletons. Here the sequenced sample was PBMCs, taken 5 days after the yellow fever booster vaccination. This receptor was taken from a man in his late teens or twenties who received the YFV17D yellow fever vaccine. The chain has TRBV5-1 and TRBJ2-1; either TRBD1 or TRBD2 may supply D (7 bases each). CDR3 nucleotides: TGCGCCAGCAGCTTCCAGGGGGGGAATGAGCAGTTCTTC. Protein: CASSFQGGNEQFF.